A single T cell receptor (beta chain) is shown here with its context. Its antigen is currently unknown. These data are taken from a study of T cell responses to AZD1222 COVID-19 vaccine. Findings and caveats of the study: Targets within unmutated variant regions were reportedly found for nearly half of spike-specific TCRs. Receipt of two AZD1222 doses was followed by a rise in Spike-specific TCR breadth and depth.

The CDR3 totals 15 residues. Per germline, CDR1 MNHEY and CDR2 SVGAGI. Trimming took off 5 bases at V and 0 bases at J, with 13 bases between the two ends. The data were produced by immunoSEQ multiplex PCR, yet TCRdb's version contains in-frame clones alone and is incomplete. The repertoire consists of roughly 100,000 clones, with over 80% occurring once and the leading ten covering more than 20%. This chain links TRBV6-5 with TRBJ1-1, with unresolved D. Here the sequenced sample was peripheral blood, taken on day 0 of AZD1222 vaccination. This sequence was found in an adult in good health. CDR3 sequence: CASSPFGNVNTEAFF. The DNA for the CDR3 is TGTGCCAGCAGTCCATTCGGGAATGTGAACACTGAAGCTTTCTTT.